Below, one T cell receptor beta chain is given with its context. This clonotype was observed a few times. What this receptor recognizes is not known. No base-level quality is on record; no much larger clone is a single base apart. This sample is drawn from a study of T cells in Graves' hyperthyroidism and ophthalmopathy (dated by TCRdb to between 2019 and 2020). At the level of the whole study: Peripheral blood was collected at initial diagnosis, before any treatment. To identify TCR V-J signatures that set the groups apart, the researchers used a discovery cohort of about a hundred patients, made up of around 42 with Graves' ophthalmopathy and 57 with stable Graves' hyperthyroidism. Whether ophthalmopathy could be predicted prospectively was tested in an independent validation cohort made up of about 20 hyperthyroidism patients plus 17 patients who later progressed to ophthalmopathy. For training and testing, the 100 or so patients in the discovery cohort were randomly divided in a 7:3 ratio. Thyroid tissue and blood T-cell repertoires from roughly six Graves' hyperthyroidism patients were also compared in the study. After blood sampling, hyperthyroidism patients were treated with methimazole at a starting dose of 30 mg daily, and ophthalmopathy patients were treated with high-dose intravenous methylprednisolone. TCR Vbeta CDR3 sequencing of some 140 peripheral blood samples (over 40 ophthalmopathy, 75 or so hyperthyroidism and around 17 progressor patients) is reported in the paper.

The paper's findings and limits, for the study overall: Sample size was not statistically predetermined, and investigators were not blinded to group allocation. In validation, the model predicted progression to ophthalmopathy a median of about 5.9 months before onset, with approximately 71% sensitivity and about 72% specificity. Ophthalmopathy was separated from stable hyperthyroidism by a 13 V-J signature model, with 85% to 90% sensitivity and roughly 84% specificity obtained in cross-validation and 80%/75% obtained in testing. Most expanded thyroid clonotypes (frequency above 0.001) were also found in blood, which suggests that blood repertoires may mirror thyroid immune responses.

Ophthalmopathy patients had moderately to severely active disease, Clinical Activity Score of at least 3, NOSPECS grade of at least 4, and duration under 3 months. Any patient with an uncontrolled infection, another autoimmune disease, pregnancy or lactation was excluded. Diagnoses relied on clinical symptoms, serum thyroxine and TRAb, thyroid ultrasound and orbital computed tomography. PBMCs were separated from 8 to 10 ml of fresh peripheral blood using Ficoll-Paque density gradient centrifugation. Trizol reagent was used to extract total RNA, and RNA quality was then checked on an Agilent 2100 Bioanalyzer. CDR1 LGHNA and CDR2 YNFKEQ were looked up in the germline V gene. Trimming removed 0 bases from V and 6 bases from J; the gene matches leave 11 bases unexplained. The CDR3, cysteine through phenylalanine, is 17 amino acids long. The retained sequence is limited to the CDR3, 51 bases, with the frame set at the first base.

TCR beta CDR3 regions were amplified from RNA transcripts. The first round of RT-PCR for the TCR CDR3 was performed with the HTBI primer set and the Qiagen OneStep RT-PCR kit. A second multiplex PCR round built the libraries, followed by size selection and purification. Paired-end sequencing of the libraries was performed with 100 bp reads on an Illumina HiSeq2000. Processing in the source paper ran as follows. SOAPnuke was used to process the raw data, throwing out any read that contained adapters or uncalled bases, had a mean Phred below 15, or lacked an exact constant-primer or identifier match. COPE v1.2.5 was used to merge high-quality paired reads, and clonotypes were defined as unique nucleotide sequences. MiTCR v1.1 was used to align clonotypes to the IMGT TRBV, TRBD and TRBJ reference segments. The analysis included only V-J combinations with a frequency above 0.0001, which together covered about 99% of the repertoires. A TCS score was defined as the ratio between F50 (clonal expansion) and ExV (chaos), using BLOSUM62-based TCRdist between CDR3 peptides within each V-J. Welch's t-statistics and random forest reduced 500 to 550 V-J features to about 12, which were used in a naive Bayes classifier (R e1071). The public reads were reprocessed in TCRdb via fastp at Q25 and MiXCR, keeping in-frame beta chains. Rows are unified per CDR3 protein, each entry keeping the most common DNA and genes. The V and J calls come from TCRdb's annotation, not from the publication. The sample table shows fewer than 350,000 distinct CDR3 sequences, and approximately 18% are seen once. Under 45% of the sample lies in the top ten.

Sequences were obtained from blood. The clonotype originates from a man aged 50-60 years with Graves' ophthalmopathy. The chain employs TRBV4-2 and TRBJ1-5, with TRBD1 identical over 7 junction bases. CDR3 reads: CASSQDPPGGNTQPQHF. The nucleotide sequence reads as follows: TGTGCCAGCAGCCAAGATCCCCCAGGGGGTAATACTCAGCCCCAGCATTTT.